This TCR beta chain appears in the sequencing data of a study of T cell responses to AZD1222 COVID-19 vaccine. The assay was immunoSEQ multiplex PCR, and TCRdb's table has in-frame clones only and misses some. The sample consists of around 80,000 clones, 87% of them appearing once. Points on this clone: Its antigen is not known.

The study's findings and limits: Once two AZD1222 doses were given, Spike-specific TCR breadth and depth went up. Only 5 or 6 people who got AZD1222 tested seropositive at baseline. Clonal diversity may have been underestimated, and the donors were mostly white British, with more females than males. Researchers report vaccine-associated CD4 TCRs spanning spike, with dominance at 160-218 and 743-854.

The CDR3 is 12 amino acids. V dropped 6 bases and J dropped 0 bases, with 5 bases sitting between them. The V gene's germline CDR1 is SGHVS and CDR2 FNYEAQ. The chain employs TRBV7-6 and TRBJ2-5; D not certain. The source of this sequence is an adult who received the AZD1222 COVID-19 vaccine. The sequencing used peripheral blood, collected 28 days after the second AZD1222 dose. DNA of the CDR3: TGTGCCAGCAGTTCGTACCAAGAGACCCAGTACTTC. Protein: CASSSYQETQYF.